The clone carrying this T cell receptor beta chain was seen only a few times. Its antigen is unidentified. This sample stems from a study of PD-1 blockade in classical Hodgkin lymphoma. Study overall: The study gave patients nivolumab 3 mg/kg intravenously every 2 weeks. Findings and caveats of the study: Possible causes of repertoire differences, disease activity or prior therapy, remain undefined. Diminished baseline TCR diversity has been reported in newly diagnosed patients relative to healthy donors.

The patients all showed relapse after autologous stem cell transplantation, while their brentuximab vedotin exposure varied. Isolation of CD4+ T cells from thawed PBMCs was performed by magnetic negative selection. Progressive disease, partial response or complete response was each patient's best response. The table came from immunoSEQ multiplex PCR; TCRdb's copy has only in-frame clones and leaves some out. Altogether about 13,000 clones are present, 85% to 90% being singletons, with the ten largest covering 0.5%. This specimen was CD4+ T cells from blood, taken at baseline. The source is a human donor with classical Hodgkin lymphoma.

The CDR3 reads CAISESSGGVYNEQFF. As DNA, the CDR3 is TGTGCCATCAGTGAGTCGTCGGGCGGAGTATACAATGAGCAGTTCTTC. V and J are TRBV10-3 and TRBJ2-1; the D is unclear. Trimming cost V 0 bases and J 4 bases, with 13 bases left between them. This CDR3 is built from 16 residues. Germline CDR1 and CDR2: ENHRY and SYGVKD.